The TCR beta chain described here comes from a study of shared clonotypes between healthy human individuals. TCRdb's table, derived via immunoSEQ multiplex PCR, lists solely in-frame clones and lacks some. This table holds about 2 million clones, over 85% found once. Trimming cost V 2 bases and J 6 bases, with 12 bases left between them. Germline assignment: CDR1 SGDLS and CDR2 YYNGEE. This CDR3 spans 13 amino acids. Naive CD8 populations comprised CD45RO-negative cells positively selected for CCR7, excluding terminally differentiated effector memory CD45RA+ cells. The gene calls are TRBV9 and TRBJ2-7; unclear D gene. Sequenced: naive CD8+ T cells sorted from blood. The source of this sequence is a man younger than 30 in good health. The CDR3: CASSVGPDPEQYF. Written as DNA, the CDR3 is TGTGCCAGCAGCGTCGGACCCGACCCCGAGCAGTACTTC.